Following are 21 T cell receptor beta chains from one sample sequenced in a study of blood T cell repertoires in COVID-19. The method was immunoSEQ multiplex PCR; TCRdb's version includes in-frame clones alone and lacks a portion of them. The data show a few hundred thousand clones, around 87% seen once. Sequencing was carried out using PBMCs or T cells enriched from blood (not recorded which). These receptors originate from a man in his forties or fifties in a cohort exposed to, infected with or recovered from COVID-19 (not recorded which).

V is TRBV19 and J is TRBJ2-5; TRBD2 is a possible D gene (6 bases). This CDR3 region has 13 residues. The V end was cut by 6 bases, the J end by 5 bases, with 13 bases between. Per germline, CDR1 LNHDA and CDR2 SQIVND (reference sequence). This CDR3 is CASSGSAQETQYF. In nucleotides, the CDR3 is TGTGCCAGTAGCGGGAGTGCCCAGGAGACCCAGTACTTC.

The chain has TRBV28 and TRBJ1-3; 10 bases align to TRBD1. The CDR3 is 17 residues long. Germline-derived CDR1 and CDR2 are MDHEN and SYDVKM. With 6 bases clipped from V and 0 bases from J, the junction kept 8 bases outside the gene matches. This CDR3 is CASSLRTGGFSGNTIYF. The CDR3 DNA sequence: TGTGCCAGCAGCCTTAGGACAGGGGGGTTCTCTGGAAACACCATATATTTT.

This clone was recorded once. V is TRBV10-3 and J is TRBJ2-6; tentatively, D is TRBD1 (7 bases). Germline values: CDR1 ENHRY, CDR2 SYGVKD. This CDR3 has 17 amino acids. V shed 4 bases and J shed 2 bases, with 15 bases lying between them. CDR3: CAISGGDSGPGANVLTF. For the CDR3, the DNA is TGTGCCATCAGTGGGGGGGACAGTGGGCCTGGGGCCAACGTCCTGACTTTC.

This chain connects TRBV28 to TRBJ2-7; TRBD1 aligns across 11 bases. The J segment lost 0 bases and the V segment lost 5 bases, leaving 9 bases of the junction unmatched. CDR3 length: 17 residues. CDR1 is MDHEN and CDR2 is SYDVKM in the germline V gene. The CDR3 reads CASSVITGTGGSYEQYF. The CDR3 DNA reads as TGTGCCAGCAGTGTTATTACCGGGACAGGGGGCTCCTACGAGCAGTACTTC. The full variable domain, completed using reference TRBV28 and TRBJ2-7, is DVKVTQSSRYLVKRTGEKVFLECVQDMDHENMFWYRQDPGLGLRLIYFSYDVKMKEKGDIPEGYSVSREKKERFSLILESASTNQTSMYLCASSVITGTGGSYEQYFGPGTRLTVT.

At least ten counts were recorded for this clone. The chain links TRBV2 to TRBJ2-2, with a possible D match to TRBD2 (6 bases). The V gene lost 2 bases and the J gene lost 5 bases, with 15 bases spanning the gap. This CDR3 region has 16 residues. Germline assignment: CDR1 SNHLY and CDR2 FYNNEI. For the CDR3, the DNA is TGTGCCAGCAGTGAAATCGGGGGAGGTAGGACCGGGGAGCTGTTTTTT. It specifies CASSEIGGGRTGELFF.

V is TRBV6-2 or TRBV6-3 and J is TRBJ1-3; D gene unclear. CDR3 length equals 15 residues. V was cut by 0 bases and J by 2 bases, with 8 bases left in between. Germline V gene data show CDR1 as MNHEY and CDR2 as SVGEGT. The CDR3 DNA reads TGTGCCAGCAGTTACTCCGGGTTAGCTGGAAACACCATATATTTT. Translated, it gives CASSYSGLAGNTIYF.

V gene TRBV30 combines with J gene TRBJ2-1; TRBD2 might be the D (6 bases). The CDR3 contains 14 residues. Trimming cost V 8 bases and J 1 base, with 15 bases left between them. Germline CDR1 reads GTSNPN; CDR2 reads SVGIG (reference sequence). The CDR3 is CAGMLAQSYNEQFF. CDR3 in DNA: TGTGCCGGAATGCTAGCGCAATCCTACAATGAGCAGTTCTTC. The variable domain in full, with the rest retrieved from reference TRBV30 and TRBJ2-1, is SQTIHQWPATLVQPVGSPLSLECTVEGTSNPNLYWYRQAAGRGLQLLFYSVGIGQISSEVPQNLSASRPQDRQFILSSKKLLLSDSGFYLCAGMLAQSYNEQFFGPGTRLTVL.

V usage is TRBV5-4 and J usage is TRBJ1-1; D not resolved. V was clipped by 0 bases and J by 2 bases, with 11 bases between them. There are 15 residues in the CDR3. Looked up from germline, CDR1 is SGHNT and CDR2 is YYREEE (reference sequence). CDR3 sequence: CASSLAAGQNTEAFF. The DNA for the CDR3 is TGTGCCAGCAGCTTGGCGGCAGGTCAAAACACTGAAGCTTTCTTT.

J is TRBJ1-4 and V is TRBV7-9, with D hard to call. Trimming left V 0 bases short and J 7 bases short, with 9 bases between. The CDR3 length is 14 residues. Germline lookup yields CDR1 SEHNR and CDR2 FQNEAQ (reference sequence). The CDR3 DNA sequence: TGTGCCAGCAGCTTAGCATCTGGAGGTGAAAAACTGTTTTTT. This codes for CASSLASGGEKLFF.

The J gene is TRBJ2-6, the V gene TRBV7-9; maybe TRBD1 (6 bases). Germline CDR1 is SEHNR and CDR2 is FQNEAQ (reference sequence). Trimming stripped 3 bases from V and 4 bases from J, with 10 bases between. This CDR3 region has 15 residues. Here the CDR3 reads CASSFRGSGANVLTF. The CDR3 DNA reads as TGTGCCAGCAGCTTCAGGGGTTCAGGGGCCAACGTCCTGACTTTC.

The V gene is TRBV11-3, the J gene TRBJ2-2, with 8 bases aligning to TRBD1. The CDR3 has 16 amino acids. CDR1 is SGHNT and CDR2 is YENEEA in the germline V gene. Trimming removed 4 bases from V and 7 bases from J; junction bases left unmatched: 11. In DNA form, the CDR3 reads TGTGCCAGCAGCTCCAGCTTCAGGGGGCTAGGCGGGGAGCTGTTTTTT. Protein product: CASSSSFRGLGGELFF.

The chain's CDR3 is CASKEGANTNQPQHF. In DNA, the CDR3 is TGTGCCAGTAAGGAGGGGGCCAATACCAATCAGCCCCAGCATTTT. The chain has TRBV27 and TRBJ1-5; TRBD1 matches at 7 bases. After removal of 9 bases from V and 3 bases from J, the junction contained 11 bases not matched to a gene. The germline CDR1 and CDR2 sequences are MNHEY and SMNVEV (reference sequence). This CDR3 is 15 amino acids long.

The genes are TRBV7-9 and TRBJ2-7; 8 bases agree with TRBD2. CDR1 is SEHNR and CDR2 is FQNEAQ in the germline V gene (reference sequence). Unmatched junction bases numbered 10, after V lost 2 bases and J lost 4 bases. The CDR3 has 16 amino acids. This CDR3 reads CASSLLSGGHEYEQYF. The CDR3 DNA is TGTGCCAGCAGCTTATTGTCGGGAGGGCACGAGTACGAGCAGTACTTC.

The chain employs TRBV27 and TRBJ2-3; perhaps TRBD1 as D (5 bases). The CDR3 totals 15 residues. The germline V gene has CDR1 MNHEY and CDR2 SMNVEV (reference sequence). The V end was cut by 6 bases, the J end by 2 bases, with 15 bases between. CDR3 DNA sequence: TGTGCCAGCAGCGCCCGCCAGGGTTACACAGATACGCAGTATTTT. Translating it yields CASSARQGYTDTQYF.

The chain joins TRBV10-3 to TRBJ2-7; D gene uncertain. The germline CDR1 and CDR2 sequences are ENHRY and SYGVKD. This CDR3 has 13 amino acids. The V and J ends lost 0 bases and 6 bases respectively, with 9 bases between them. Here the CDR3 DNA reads TGTGCCATCAGTGAGTCGGAACAGTTCGAGCAGTACTTC. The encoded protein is CAISESEQFEQYF.

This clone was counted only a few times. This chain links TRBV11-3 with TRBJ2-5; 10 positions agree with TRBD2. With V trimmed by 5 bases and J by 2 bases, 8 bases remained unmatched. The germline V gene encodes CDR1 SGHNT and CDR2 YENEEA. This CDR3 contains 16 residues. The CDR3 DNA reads TGTGCCAGCAGCAGGGGGGGGACTAGCGAACAAGAGACCCAGTACTTC. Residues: CASSRGGTSEQETQYF.

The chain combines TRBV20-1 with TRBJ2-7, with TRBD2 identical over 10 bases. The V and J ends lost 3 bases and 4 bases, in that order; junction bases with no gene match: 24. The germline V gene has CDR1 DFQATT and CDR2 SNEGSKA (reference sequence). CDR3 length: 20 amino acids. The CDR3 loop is CSASLGDPWTSGAAAYEQYF. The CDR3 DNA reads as TGCAGTGCTAGTTTGGGGGACCCTTGGACTAGCGGCGCTGCCGCTTACGAGCAGTACTTC.

CDR3 DNA sequence: TGTGCCAGCAGCTTAGTCAAGAGGGAAGTAAGTCTGTACAATGAGCAGTTCTTC. The encoded protein is CASSLVKREVSLYNEQFF. The J gene is TRBJ2-1, the V gene TRBV7-9; D perhaps matches TRBD2 (5 bases). Germline CDR1 and CDR2: SEHNR and FQNEAQ (reference sequence). The CDR3 loop spans 18 amino acids. Trimming cost V 1 base and J 4 bases, with 20 bases left between them.

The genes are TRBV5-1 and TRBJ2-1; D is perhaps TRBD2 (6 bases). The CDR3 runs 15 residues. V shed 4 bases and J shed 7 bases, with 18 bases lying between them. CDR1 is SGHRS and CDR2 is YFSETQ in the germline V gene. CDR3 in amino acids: CASSLQWGVRNEQFF. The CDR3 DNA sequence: TGCGCCAGCAGCCTCCAATGGGGGGTGAGAAATGAGCAGTTCTTC.

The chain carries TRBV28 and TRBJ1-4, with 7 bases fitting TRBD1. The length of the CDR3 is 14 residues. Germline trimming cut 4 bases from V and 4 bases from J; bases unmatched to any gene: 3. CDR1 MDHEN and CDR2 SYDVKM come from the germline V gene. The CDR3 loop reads CASSSGTVNEKLFF. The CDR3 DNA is TGTGCCAGCAGTTCTGGGACAGTTAATGAAAAACTGTTTTTT.

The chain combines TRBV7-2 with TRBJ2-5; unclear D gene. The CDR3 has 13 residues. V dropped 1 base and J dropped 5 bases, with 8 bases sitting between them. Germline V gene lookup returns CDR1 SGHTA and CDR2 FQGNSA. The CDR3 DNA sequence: TGTGCCAGCAGCTTAGGAGTTCGGGAGACCCAGTACTTC. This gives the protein CASSLGVRETQYF.